This T cell receptor beta chain was found in a study of blood T cell repertoires in COVID-19 (dated by TCRdb to the early 2020s). Study-level background: Collaborator samples came from the United States, Italy and Spain and covered acute and convalescent phases of COVID-19. The prospective study material was composed of cDNA or gDNA derived from T cells, B-cell-depleted T cells, or PBMCs. The dataset comprised deeply sampled blood TCRbeta repertoires from subjects exposed to, actively infected with, or recovered from COVID-19. A freely available public database, intended as a resource for researchers studying the immune response to SARS-CoV-2, is where the repertoires were released. The samples were drawn from two sources: the first 160 participants of the ongoing ImmuneRACE study, and 950 to 1,500 subjects contributed by 6 global collaborators. Sample metadata almost always included a de-identified subject ID, COVID-19 status, age in years and sex. Where available, HLA class I and class II types were taken from metadata supplied by the sample provider and were not determined by assay-based typing.

TCRbeta CDR3 regions were amplified from genomic DNA by means of the immunoSEQ Assay, a bias-controlled multiplex PCR. The authors processed their data as follows. Nucleated cell counts per sample were estimated from amplification of reference gene primers within the assay. To quantify the absolute abundance of each unique TCRbeta CDR3 rearrangement, sequence reads were collapsed and filtered. For each sample, productive Simpson clonality was calculated by taking the square root of Simpson's diversity index across productive rearrangements. TCRdb re-hosts the immuneACCESS table, in-frame sequences only. Its copies lack some clones; in the studies checked, an unresolved V gene accounts for under half of them, and the cause for the rest is not known. V and J calls and clone size are as listed in that table; D and trimming were resolved from the DNA. In all, the sample holds 130,000 to 150,000 clones, and roughly 79% of those were seen once. The ten top clones hold 7.5% to 9.5% of the sample.

The CDR3 spans 12 residues, from the cysteine through the phenylalanine. Only CDR3 DNA is held: 36 bases, read in frame from base 1. V loses 3 bases of germline sequence and J loses 7 bases, and the interval between the two ends is 9 bases. Each collaborating institution followed its own protocols to collect whole blood in K2EDTA tubes. Collaborator samples were shipped for TCRbeta analysis as frozen whole blood, isolated PBMCs, or DNA extracted from either sample type. Results the study describes overall, beyond this receptor: How much clinical and demographic metadata was included differed by source and by participant, and the metadata was provided uncurated.

With respect to this clone: Its target antigen remains unknown. One base away there is no much larger clone; base qualities are not given. The same CDR3 also results from other DNA sequences found in this sample.

What was sequenced was peripheral blood. This chain is built from TRBV12-3 or TRBV12-4 and TRBJ1-2; a tentative D match to TRBD1 spans 5 bases. The TCR originated in a human donor with acute or convalescent COVID-19. The donor label of this sample is uncertain. The DNA is TGTGCCAGCAGTTTGGGGCAGGGTGGCTACACCTTC. This gives the protein CASSLGQGGYTF.